This T cell receptor (beta chain) comes out of a study of cytomegalovirus exposure and HLA in healthy donors. Findings of the study overall: Later on, a genetic analysis was performed. It linked a missense variant in DCLRE1C with V- and J-gene trimming of TCR beta.

The study ran its PCR with 60 Vbeta and 13 Jbeta primers. Libraries were prepared by immunoSEQ multiplex PCR; TCRdb keeps only in-frame clonotypes and omits some of them. The sample records 110,000 to 150,000 clones, 80% being singletons. CDR1 and CDR2 (germline): SGHDT, YYEEEE. The CDR3 contains 13 residues. To note about this clone: Its antigen remains unknown.

The V gene is TRBV5-6, the J gene TRBJ2-5, with 7 bases that match TRBD2. The J call is doubtful: the DNA matches TRBJ2-7 better. The receptor comes from a man between 40 and 49 years old in good health and CMV-seronegative. Input material: PBMCs. CDR3 coding DNA: TGTGCCAGCAAAGGGCGGGGGACCTACGAGCAGTACTTC. Protein: CASKGRGTYEQYF.